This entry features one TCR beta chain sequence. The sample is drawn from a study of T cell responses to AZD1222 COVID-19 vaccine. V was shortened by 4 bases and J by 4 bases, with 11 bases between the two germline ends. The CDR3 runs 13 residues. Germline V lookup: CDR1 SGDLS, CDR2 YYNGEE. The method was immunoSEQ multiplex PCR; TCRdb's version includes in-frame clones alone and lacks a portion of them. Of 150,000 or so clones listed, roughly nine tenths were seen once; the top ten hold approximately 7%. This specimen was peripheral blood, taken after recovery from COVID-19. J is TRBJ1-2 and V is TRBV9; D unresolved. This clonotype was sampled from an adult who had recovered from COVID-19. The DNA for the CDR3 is TGTGCCAGCAGCACCCAGAACCCCTATGGCTACACCTTC. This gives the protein CASSTQNPYGYTF.